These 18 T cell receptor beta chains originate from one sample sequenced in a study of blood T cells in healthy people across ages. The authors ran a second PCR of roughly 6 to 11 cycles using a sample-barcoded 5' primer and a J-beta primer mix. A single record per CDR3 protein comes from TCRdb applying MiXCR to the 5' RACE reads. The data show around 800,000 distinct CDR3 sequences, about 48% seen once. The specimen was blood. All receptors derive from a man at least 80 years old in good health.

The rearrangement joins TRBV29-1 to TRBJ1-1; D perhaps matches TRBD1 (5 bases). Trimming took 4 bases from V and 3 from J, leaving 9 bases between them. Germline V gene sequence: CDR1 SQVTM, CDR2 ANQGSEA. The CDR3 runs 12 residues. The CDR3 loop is CSVAGGDTEAFF. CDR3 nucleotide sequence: TGCAGCGTTGCGGGGGGGGACACTGAAGCTTTCTTT.

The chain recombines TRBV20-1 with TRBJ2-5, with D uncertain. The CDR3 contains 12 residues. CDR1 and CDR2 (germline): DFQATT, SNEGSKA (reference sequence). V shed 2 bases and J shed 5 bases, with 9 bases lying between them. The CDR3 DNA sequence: TGCAGTGCTAGACGTGACGGGGAGACCCAGTACTTC. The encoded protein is CSARRDGETQYF.

The CDR3 sequence: CSARDSGELETQYF. The CDR3 DNA sequence: TGCAGTGCTAGAGACTCAGGGGAGTTAGAGACCCAGTACTTC. V gene TRBV20-1 combines with J gene TRBJ2-5, with D possibly TRBD1 on 6 matching bases. This CDR3 is 14 amino acids long. V dropped 0 bases and J dropped 4 bases, with 12 bases sitting between them. Germline CDR1 is DFQATT and CDR2 is SNEGSKA (reference sequence).

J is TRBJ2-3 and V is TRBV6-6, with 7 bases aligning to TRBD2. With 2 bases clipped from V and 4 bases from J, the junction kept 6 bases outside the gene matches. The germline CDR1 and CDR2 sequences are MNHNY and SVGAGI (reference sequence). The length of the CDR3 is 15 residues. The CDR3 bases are TGTGCCAGCAGTTACGAGGCGGGAGTTGCAGATACGCAGTATTTT. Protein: CASSYEAGVADTQYF.

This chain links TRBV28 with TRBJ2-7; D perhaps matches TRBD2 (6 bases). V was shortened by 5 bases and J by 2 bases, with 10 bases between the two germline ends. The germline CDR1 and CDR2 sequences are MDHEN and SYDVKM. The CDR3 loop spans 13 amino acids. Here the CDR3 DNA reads TGTGCCAGCAGTCGCGGGGATGCCTACGAGCAGTACTTC. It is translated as CASSRGDAYEQYF.

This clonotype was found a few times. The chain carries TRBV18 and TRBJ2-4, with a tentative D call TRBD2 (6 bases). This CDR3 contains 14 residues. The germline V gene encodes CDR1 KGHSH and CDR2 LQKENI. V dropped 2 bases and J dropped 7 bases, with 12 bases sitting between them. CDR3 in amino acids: CASSPALGTNIQYF. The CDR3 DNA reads TGTGCCAGCTCACCAGCCCTCGGGACTAACATTCAGTACTTC.

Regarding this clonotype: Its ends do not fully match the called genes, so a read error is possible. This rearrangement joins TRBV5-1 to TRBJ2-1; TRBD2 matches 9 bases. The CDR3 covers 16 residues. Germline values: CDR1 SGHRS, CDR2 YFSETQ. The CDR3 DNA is TGCGCCAGCAGCCCCGGGGGGCTAGCGGGGTACACTGAGCAGTTCTTC. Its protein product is CASSPGGLAGYTEQFF.

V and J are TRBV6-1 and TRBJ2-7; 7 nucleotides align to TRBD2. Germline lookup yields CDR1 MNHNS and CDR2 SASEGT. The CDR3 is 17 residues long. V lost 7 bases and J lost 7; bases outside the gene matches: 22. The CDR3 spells CASIPAGASGFRREQYF. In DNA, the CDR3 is TGTGCCAGCATCCCCGCCGGGGCTAGCGGCTTTAGGAGGGAGCAGTACTTC.

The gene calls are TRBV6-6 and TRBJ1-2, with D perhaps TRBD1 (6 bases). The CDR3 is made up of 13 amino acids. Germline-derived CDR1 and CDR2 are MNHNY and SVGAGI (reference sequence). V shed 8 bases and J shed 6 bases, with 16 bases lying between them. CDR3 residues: CASAHGAGDGYTF. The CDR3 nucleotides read TGTGCCAGCGCTCATGGCGCAGGGGATGGCTACACCTTC.

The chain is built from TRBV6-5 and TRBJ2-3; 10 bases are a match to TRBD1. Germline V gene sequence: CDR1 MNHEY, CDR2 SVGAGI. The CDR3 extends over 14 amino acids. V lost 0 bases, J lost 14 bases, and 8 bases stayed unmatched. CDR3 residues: CASSYSPRDRGLYF. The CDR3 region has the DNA TGTGCCAGCAGTTACTCTCCCCGGGACAGGGGACTGTATTTT.

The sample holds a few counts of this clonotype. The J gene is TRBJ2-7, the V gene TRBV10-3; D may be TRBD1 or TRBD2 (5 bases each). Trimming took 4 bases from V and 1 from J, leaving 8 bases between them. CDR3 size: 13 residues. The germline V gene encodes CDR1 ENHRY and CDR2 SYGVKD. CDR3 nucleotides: TGTGCCATCAGTGGGGACGCTTCCTACGAGCAGTACTTC. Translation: CAISGDASYEQYF.

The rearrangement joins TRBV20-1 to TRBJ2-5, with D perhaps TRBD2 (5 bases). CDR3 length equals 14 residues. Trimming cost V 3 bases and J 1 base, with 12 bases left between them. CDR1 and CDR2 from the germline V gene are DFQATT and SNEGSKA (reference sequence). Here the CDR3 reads CSASPPTSQETQYF. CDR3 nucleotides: TGCAGTGCTAGCCCCCCTACTAGCCAAGAGACCCAGTACTTC.

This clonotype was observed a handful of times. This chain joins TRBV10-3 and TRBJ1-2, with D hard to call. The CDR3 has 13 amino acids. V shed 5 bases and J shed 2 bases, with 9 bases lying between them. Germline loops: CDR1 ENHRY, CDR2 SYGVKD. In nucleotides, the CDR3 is TGTGCCATCAGTCTCACACCAAACTATGGCTACACCTTC. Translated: CAISLTPNYGYTF.

CDR3 sequence (DNA): TGCAGCGTTGCCACAGGGGGTAGGGATGAGCAGTTCTTC. Protein sequence: CSVATGGRDEQFF. The chain employs TRBV29-1 and TRBJ2-1; 8 bases align to TRBD1. Trimming at V came to 4 bases and at J to 8 bases, leaving 7 bases not matched to a gene. Germline CDR1 reads SQVTM; CDR2 reads ANQGSEA. This CDR3 contains 13 residues.

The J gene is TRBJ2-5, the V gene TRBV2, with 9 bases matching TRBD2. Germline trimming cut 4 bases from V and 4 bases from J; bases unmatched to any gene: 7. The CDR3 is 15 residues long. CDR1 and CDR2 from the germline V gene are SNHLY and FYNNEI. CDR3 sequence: CASSGNSGRRETQYF. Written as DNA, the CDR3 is TGTGCCAGCAGTGGAAATAGCGGGAGACGAGAGACCCAGTACTTC.

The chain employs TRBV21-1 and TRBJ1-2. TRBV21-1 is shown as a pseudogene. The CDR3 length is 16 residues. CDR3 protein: CASSRRSGRGGDGYTF. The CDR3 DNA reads TGTGCCAGCAGCCGCAGAAGCGGAAGGGGCGGGGATGGCTACACCTTC.

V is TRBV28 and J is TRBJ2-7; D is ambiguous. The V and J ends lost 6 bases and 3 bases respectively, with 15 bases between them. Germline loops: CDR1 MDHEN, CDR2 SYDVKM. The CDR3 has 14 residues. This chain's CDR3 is CASSLSEKVYEQYF. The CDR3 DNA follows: TGTGCCAGCAGCCTATCCGAGAAGGTCTACGAGCAGTACTTC.

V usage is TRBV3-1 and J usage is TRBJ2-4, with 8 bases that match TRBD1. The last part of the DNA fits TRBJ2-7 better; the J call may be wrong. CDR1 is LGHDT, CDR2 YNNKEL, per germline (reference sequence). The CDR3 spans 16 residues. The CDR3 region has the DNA TGTGCCAGCAGCCATCTACCGGGACAGGATGCCTACGAGCAGTACTTC. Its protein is CASSHLPGQDAYEQYF.